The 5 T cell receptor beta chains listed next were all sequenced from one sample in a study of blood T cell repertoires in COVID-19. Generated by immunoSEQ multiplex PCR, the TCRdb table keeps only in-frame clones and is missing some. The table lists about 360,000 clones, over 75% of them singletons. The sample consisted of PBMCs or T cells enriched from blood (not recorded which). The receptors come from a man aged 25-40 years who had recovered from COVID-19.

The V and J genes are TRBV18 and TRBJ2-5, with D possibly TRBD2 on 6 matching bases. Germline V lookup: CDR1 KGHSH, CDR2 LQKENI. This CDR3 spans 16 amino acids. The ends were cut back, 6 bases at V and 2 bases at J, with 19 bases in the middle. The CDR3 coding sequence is TGTGCCAGCTCCCCGAATCCGACTAGTATTCAAGAGACCCAGTACTTC. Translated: CASSPNPTSIQETQYF.

CDR3 sequence: CASSLGGDYGYTF. The CDR3 DNA follows: TGTGCCAGCAGTTTGGGGGGTGACTATGGCTACACCTTC. V gene TRBV12-3 or TRBV12-4 combines with J gene TRBJ1-2, with a weak D call TRBD1 (5 bases). Trimming left V 3 bases short and J 3 bases short, with 8 bases between. CDR3 length: 13 amino acids.

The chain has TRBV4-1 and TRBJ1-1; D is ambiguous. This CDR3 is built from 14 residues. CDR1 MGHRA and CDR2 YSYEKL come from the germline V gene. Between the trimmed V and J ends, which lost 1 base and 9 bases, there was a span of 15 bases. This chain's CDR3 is CASSQGFQASKAFF. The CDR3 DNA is TGCGCCAGCAGCCAAGGCTTCCAGGCAAGCAAAGCTTTCTTT.

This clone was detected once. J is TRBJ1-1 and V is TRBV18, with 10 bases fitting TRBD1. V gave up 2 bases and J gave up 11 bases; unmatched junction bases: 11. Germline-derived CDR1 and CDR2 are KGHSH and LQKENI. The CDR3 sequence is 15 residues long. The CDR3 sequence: CASSPAPWTGGKAFF. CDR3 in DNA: TGTGCCAGCTCACCAGCTCCCTGGACAGGGGGGAAGGCTTTCTTT. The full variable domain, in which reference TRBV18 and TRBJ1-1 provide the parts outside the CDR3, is NAGVMQNPRHLVRRRGQEARLRCSPMKGHSHVYWYRQLPEEGLKFMVYLQKENIIDESGMPKERFSAEFPKEGPSILRIQQVVRGDSAAYFCASSPAPWTGGKAFFGQGTRLTVV.

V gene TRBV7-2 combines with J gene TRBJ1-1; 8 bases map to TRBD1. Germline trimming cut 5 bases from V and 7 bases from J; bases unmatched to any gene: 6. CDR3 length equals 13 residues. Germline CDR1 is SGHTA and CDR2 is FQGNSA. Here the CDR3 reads CASSQDRAGEAFF. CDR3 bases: TGTGCCAGCAGCCAGGACAGGGCGGGTGAAGCTTTCTTT.